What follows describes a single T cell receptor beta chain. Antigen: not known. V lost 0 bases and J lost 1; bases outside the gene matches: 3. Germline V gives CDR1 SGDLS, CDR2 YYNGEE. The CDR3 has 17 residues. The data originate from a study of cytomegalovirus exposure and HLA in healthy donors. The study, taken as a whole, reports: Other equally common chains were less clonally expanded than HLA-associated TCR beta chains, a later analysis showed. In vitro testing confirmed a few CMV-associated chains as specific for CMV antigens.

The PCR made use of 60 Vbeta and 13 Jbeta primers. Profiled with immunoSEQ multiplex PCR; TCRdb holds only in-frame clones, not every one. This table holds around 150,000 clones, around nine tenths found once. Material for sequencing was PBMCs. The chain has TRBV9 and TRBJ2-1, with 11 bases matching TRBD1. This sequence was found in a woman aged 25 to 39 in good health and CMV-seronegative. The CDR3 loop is CASSVGGTGGSYNEQFF. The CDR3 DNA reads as TGTGCCAGCAGCGTAGGGGGGACAGGGGGATCCTACAATGAGCAGTTCTTC.